The 27 T cell receptor beta chains given below trace back to one sample, sequenced in a study of beta chain features in type 1 diabetes. Expressed TCRB transcripts were sequenced because the entire RNA isolate underwent reverse transcription. The data were produced by immunoSEQ multiplex PCR, yet TCRdb's version contains in-frame clones alone and is incomplete. Of just under 150,000 clones listed, more than 9% are singletons. The sequenced material came from naive CD4+ T cells from blood. The receptors come from a man between 18 and 35 years old in good health.

This chain connects TRBV4-3 to TRBJ2-3, with 9 bases fitting TRBD2. Germline loops: CDR1 LGHNA, CDR2 YSLEER. With 5 bases clipped from V and 3 bases from J, the junction kept 3 bases outside the gene matches. This CDR3 is 14 amino acids long. The CDR3 sequence is CASSTTSGTDTQYF. The CDR3 DNA sequence: TGCGCCAGCAGCACGACTAGCGGAACAGATACGCAGTATTTT.

This clone turned up a few times. The chain joins TRBV6-1 to TRBJ1-5, with 8 bases fitting TRBD1. The CDR3 is 15 amino acids. V shed 5 bases and J 3 bases; nucleotides not matched to a gene: 6. CDR1 is MNHNS and CDR2 is SASEGT in the germline V gene. Here the CDR3 reads CASSPRTGPNQPQHF. DNA for the CDR3: TGTGCCAGCAGTCCGAGGACAGGGCCCAATCAGCCCCAGCATTTT.

Only a few counts were recorded for this clone. This rearrangement joins TRBV7-2 to TRBJ2-7; 8 bases line up with TRBD1. V lost 4 bases and J lost 3; bases outside the gene matches: 5. This CDR3 is built from 14 residues. Germline CDR1 SGHTA, CDR2 FQGNSA. The CDR3 sequence is CASSSTGAFYEQYF. Here the CDR3 DNA reads TGTGCCAGCAGCTCGACAGGGGCCTTCTACGAGCAGTACTTC.

The CDR3 DNA sequence: TGTGCCAGCAGCTTAAATAGCGGGGGGTCCACCGGGGAGCTGTTTTTT. Translating gives CASSLNSGGSTGELFF. The chain recombines TRBV7-2 with TRBJ2-2, with 10 bases lining up with TRBD2. Germline CDR1 SGHTA, CDR2 FQGNSA. This CDR3 has 16 residues. Trimming at V came to 2 bases and at J to 4 bases, leaving 4 bases not matched to a gene.

This clone was detected a few times. The chain is built from TRBV29-1 and TRBJ1-3; no reliable D call. The V gene lost 6 bases and the J gene lost 1 base, with 10 bases spanning the gap. Germline CDR1 and CDR2: SQVTM and ANQGSEA. The CDR3 covers 13 residues. The CDR3 DNA reads TGCAGCGTAGCGATAAGGTCTGGAAACACCATATATTTT. Its translation: CSVAIRSGNTIYF.

This sequence joins TRBV29-1 and TRBJ1-2, with D perhaps matching TRBD1 (5 bases). Trimming pared 3 bases from V and 0 bases from J, leaving 5 bases between. CDR3 size: 12 residues. Germline V CDR1 and CDR2: SQVTM, ANQGSEA. The CDR3 DNA sequence: TGCAGCGTTGACAGGGCTAACTATGGCTACACCTTC. Residues: CSVDRANYGYTF.

Only a few counts were recorded for this clone. The genes are TRBV7-2 and TRBJ1-2; D call uncertain. The ends were cut back, 0 bases at V and 0 bases at J, with 8 bases in the middle. The germline gives CDR1 SGHTA, CDR2 FQGNSA. There are 15 residues in the CDR3. The CDR3 reads CASSLALSANYGYTF. DNA of the CDR3: TGTGCCAGCAGCTTAGCGCTGTCAGCTAACTATGGCTACACCTTC.

This sequence joins TRBV9 and TRBJ2-3; TRBD2 agrees at 9 bases. The CDR3 has 16 residues. Looked up from germline, CDR1 is SGDLS and CDR2 is YYNGEE. V trimming: 2 bases; J trimming: 2 bases; junction bases outside the gene matches: 6. This chain's CDR3 is CASSVPTSGFTDTQYF. For the CDR3, the DNA is TGTGCCAGCAGCGTGCCGACTAGCGGATTCACAGATACGCAGTATTTT.

The rearrangement links TRBV7-7 to TRBJ2-3; TRBD2 matches 7 bases. With V trimmed by 6 bases and J by 4 bases, 7 bases remained unmatched. Germline-derived CDR1 and CDR2 are SSHAT and FNYEAQ (reference sequence). The CDR3 has 14 residues. The CDR3 DNA reads TGTGCCAGCAGTCCGCGACTAGCCGCAGATACGCAGTATTTT. This gives the protein CASSPRLAADTQYF.

This clone was detected only a few times. V is TRBV27 and J is TRBJ2-7; 10 nucleotides match TRBD1. V was clipped by 4 bases and J by 5 bases; unmatched bases: 11. CDR1 and CDR2 (germline): MNHEY, SMNVEV (reference sequence). This CDR3 region has 16 residues. The CDR3 DNA is TGTGCCAGCAGTTCTCACCGGGACAGGGGATTGGACGAGCAGTACTTC. It encodes CASSSHRDRGLDEQYF.

Only a few counts were recorded for this clone. The chain joins TRBV7-2 to TRBJ2-5; D is perhaps TRBD2 (7 bases). Trimming left V 5 bases short and J 5 bases short, with 21 bases between. Looked up from germline, CDR1 is SGHTA and CDR2 is FQGNSA. This CDR3 contains 16 residues. The CDR3 DNA is TGTGCCAGCAGCCCTCGGGTAGGGGGGGCGTATGAGACCCAGTACTTC. Translating it yields CASSPRVGGAYETQYF.

This clone was detected only a few times. The rearrangement joins TRBV14 to TRBJ2-7; maybe TRBD1 (8 bases). This CDR3 is 15 amino acids long. Germline V gene sequence: CDR1 SGHDN, CDR2 FVKESK. V was trimmed by 6 bases and J by 3 bases, leaving 18 bases between them. The CDR3 is CASRLTGGGIYEQYF. The CDR3 region has the DNA TGTGCCAGCAGACTAACAGGGGGGGGAATCTACGAGCAGTACTTC.

A few counts support this clone. The chain links TRBV27 to TRBJ1-2; a weak D match, TRBD1 (6 bases). The V gene's germline CDR1 is MNHEY and CDR2 SMNVEV (reference sequence). The ends were cut back, 3 bases at V and 4 bases at J, with 12 bases in the middle. The CDR3 extends over 14 amino acids. The CDR3 DNA reads TGTGCCAGCAGTTTTAGACAGGCTCCCTATGGCTACACCTTC. Its protein is CASSFRQAPYGYTF.

This clone has only a few counts. The chain carries TRBV7-2 and TRBJ2-5; D is ambiguous. Germline CDR1 SGHTA, CDR2 FQGNSA. The CDR3 extends over 10 amino acids. Trimming cost V 5 bases and J 7 bases, with 5 bases left between them. The CDR3 here is CASSIGTQYF. CDR3 bases: TGTGCCAGCAGCATCGGGACCCAGTACTTC.

This clone showed up many times. The gene calls are TRBV30 and TRBJ2-5; 13 nucleotides line up with TRBD2. CDR1 is GTSNPN and CDR2 is SVGIG in the germline V gene (reference sequence). The CDR3 runs 15 residues. V lost 3 bases to trimming and J lost 2 bases; unmatched junction nucleotides: 3. The CDR3 sequence is CAWRPGLAGQETQYF. In DNA form, the CDR3 reads TGTGCCTGGAGGCCGGGACTAGCGGGGCAAGAGACCCAGTACTTC.

This rearrangement joins TRBV5-1 to TRBJ2-1, with D perhaps matching TRBD1 (6 bases). The germline V and J ends were trimmed by 0 bases and 5 bases, with 9 bases remaining between them. Germline CDR1 SGHRS, CDR2 YFSETQ. CDR3 length equals 14 residues. The CDR3 loop reads CASSLVRGNNEQFF. The DNA for the CDR3 is TGCGCCAGCAGCTTGGTCAGGGGAAACAATGAGCAGTTCTTC.

This clone has just a few counts. A read error may produce the germline difference seen at one junction end. CDR3 in amino acids: CAISESIRAEQYF. In nucleotides, the CDR3 is TGTGCCATCAGTGAGTCAATCAGGGCCGAGCAGTACTTC. This chain connects TRBV6-1 to TRBJ2-7; possibly TRBD1 for D (5 bases). Germline V lookup: CDR1 MNHNS, CDR2 SASEGT. This CDR3 contains 13 residues.

This clone was observed many times. This sequence joins TRBV5-1 and TRBJ1-1; 7 nucleotides match TRBD1. With 5 bases clipped from V and 3 bases from J, the junction kept 7 bases outside the gene matches. Germline assignment: CDR1 SGHRS and CDR2 YFSETQ. CDR3 length equals 14 residues. As DNA, the CDR3 is TGCGCCAGCAGGGATACCGGGACAGACACTGAAGCTTTCTTT. Its protein product is CASRDTGTDTEAFF. Complete variable domain (other parts from reference TRBV5-1 and TRBJ1-1): KAGVTQTPRYLIKTRGQQVTLSCSPISGHRSVSWYQQTPGQGLQFLFEYFSETQRNKGNFPGRFSGRQFSNSRSEMNVSTLELGDSALYLCASRDTGTDTEAFFGQGTRLTVV.

In this sample, this clone turned up a few times. This sequence joins TRBV2 and TRBJ1-5; 7 positions agree with TRBD1. This CDR3 has 14 residues. CDR1 and CDR2 (germline): SNHLY, FYNNEI. J lost 3 bases, V lost 6 bases, and 5 bases had no gene match. The CDR3 coding sequence is TGTGCCAGCAGAGGGACAGCCATCAATCAGCCCCAGCATTTT. Translating it yields CASRGTAINQPQHF.

CDR3 amino acids: CASSQSGTNGANVLTF. CDR3 nucleotide sequence: TGTGCCAGCAGTCAATCCGGGACTAATGGGGCCAACGTCCTGACTTTC. The rearrangement links TRBV5-4 to TRBJ2-6, with 7 bases aligning to TRBD2. The CDR3 contains 16 residues. V shed 5 bases and J 3 bases; nucleotides not matched to a gene: 8. Germline V gene sequence: CDR1 SGHNT, CDR2 YYREEE (reference sequence).

J is TRBJ1-3 and V is TRBV5-6; D unresolved. In germline, CDR1 is SGHDT, CDR2 YYEEEE. The V gene lost 4 bases and the J gene lost 0 bases, with 5 bases spanning the gap. There are 13 residues in the CDR3. The CDR3 reads CASSPSSGNTIYF. CDR3 coding DNA: TGTGCCAGCAGCCCATCCTCTGGAAACACCATATATTTT.

V and J are TRBV5-4 and TRBJ2-1; possible D gene TRBD1, 6 bases. This CDR3 has 13 amino acids. In germline, CDR1 is SGHNT, CDR2 YYREEE (reference sequence). V was shortened by 7 bases and J by 4 bases, with 12 bases between the two germline ends. CDR3 amino acids: CASRTESYNEQFF. The CDR3 DNA reads TGTGCCAGCCGGACAGAATCATACAATGAGCAGTTCTTC. Drawing the rest from reference TRBV5-4 and TRBJ2-1, the complete variable domain is ETGVTQSPTHLIKTRGQQVTLRCSSQSGHNTVSWYQQALGQGPQFIFQYYREEENGRGNFPPRFSGLQFPNYSSELNVNALELDDSALYLCASRTESYNEQFFGPGTRLTVL.

This clone has a handful of counts. The gene calls are TRBV20-1 and TRBJ2-7, with a weak D call TRBD2 (6 bases). This CDR3 is built from 11 residues. V was pared by 7 bases and J by 3 bases, with 10 bases between. CDR1 is DFQATT and CDR2 is SNEGSKA in the germline V gene (reference sequence). CDR3 residues: CSVPGGYEQYF. Here the CDR3 DNA reads TGCAGTGTCCCCGGGGGCTACGAGCAGTACTTC.

The CDR3 loop is CASSPGAQETQYF. DNA for the CDR3: TGTGCCAGCTCACCGGGGGCGCAAGAGACCCAGTACTTC. The chain links TRBV18 to TRBJ2-5; tentative D call: TRBD1 (6 bases). V dropped 3 bases and J dropped 2 bases, with 7 bases sitting between them. Per germline, CDR1 KGHSH and CDR2 LQKENI. The CDR3 runs 13 residues.

This clone appeared a few times. This rearrangement joins TRBV5-1 to TRBJ1-1; 7 bases match TRBD1. Germline loops: CDR1 SGHRS, CDR2 YFSETQ. The CDR3 spans 15 residues. V shed 0 bases and J 1 base; nucleotides not matched to a gene: 3. In nucleotides, the CDR3 is TGCGCCAGCAGCTTGGATCCAGGGGGGAACACTGAAGCTTTCTTT. Its translation is CASSLDPGGNTEAFF.

The chain joins TRBV29-1 to TRBJ2-5; 8 nucleotides align to TRBD2. Germline CDR1 SQVTM, CDR2 ANQGSEA. The CDR3 has 18 residues. The V and J ends lost 7 bases and 0 bases, in that order; junction bases with no gene match: 19. The CDR3 loop is CSAKISGGPSWYQETQYF. Written as DNA, the CDR3 is TGCAGCGCAAAAATATCGGGAGGGCCGAGTTGGTACCAAGAGACCCAGTACTTC.

This clone has a handful of counts. This sequence joins TRBV11-2 and TRBJ2-5; TRBD2 aligns across 7 bases. J was trimmed by 2 bases and V by 3 bases; bases with no gene match: 6. Per germline, CDR1 SGHAT and CDR2 FQNNGV. The CDR3 runs 15 residues. In DNA form, the CDR3 reads TGTGCCAGCAGCTTCATACTAGCGACGCAAGAGACCCAGTACTTC. Amino acid sequence: CASSFILATQETQYF.